This T cell receptor (beta chain) stems from a study of T-cell memory formation after mild COVID-19 (dated by TCRdb to about 2021). Study-level background: TCR sequence clusters from the two donors were largely donor specific. T-cell clones expanding and contracting after mild COVID-19 in a couple of donors were tracked by longitudinal TCRalpha and TCRbeta repertoire sequencing. Two young, previously healthy adult volunteers, one female and one male, were included in the cohort.

This clonotype was counted a few times. Which antigen it targets is not known. Base qualities were left out, and no much larger clone turns up one base away. The germline V gene yields SGHAT for CDR1 and FQNNGV for CDR2. From the cysteine up to the phenylalanine, the CDR3 has a length of 15 residues. Left in the record is the CDR3 DNA by itself, 45 bases read in frame from the first base. The junction shows trimming of 5 bases on V and 6 bases on J, plus 17 bases between the germline ends. PBMCs were isolated by Ficoll-Paque density gradient centrifugation. General study outcomes and caveats: Contracting CD4+ clones were located mainly in the CM and EM memory subsets, whereas CD8+ clones were found to be enriched in EMRA. Whether the second-wave clones peaking on day 37 were SARS-CoV-2 specific was not confirmed. Clones that contracted from day 15 to 85 showed balanced CD4/CD8 phenotypes, whereas a second wave of clones that expanded from day 15 to 37 leaned towards CD4+. Some responding clones were detected in pre-infection memory, which suggested that pre-existing cross-reactive memory T cells had joined the SARS-CoV-2 response. The study covered only a couple of mild cases, and larger cohorts including severe cases with pre-infection samples were considered necessary.

Sequencing was performed on an Illumina NovaSeq 6000. cDNA libraries for TCRalpha and TCRbeta were prepared by 5'RACE using constant-segment primers, with sample barcodes and unique molecular identifiers added. Trizol reagent was used to extract RNA from every sample. Library amplification was performed in two PCR steps, and a second sample barcode and Illumina TruSeq adapters were introduced in the second step. Sequencing of the libraries was done on an Illumina NovaSeq, producing 2 x 150 bp paired-end reads. Per the source publication's procedure: Reads were demultiplexed and collapsed into UMI-guided consensus sequences with migec v1.2.7. Using mixcr v2.1.11, UMI consensuses were aligned to TRA and TRB V and J templates and then assembled into clonotypes. A clonotype was counted as expanded or contracted only if both edgeR and NoisET called the change significant, with noise models trained on biological replicates. For edgeR calls, a false discovery rate-adjusted p below 0.01 and a log2 fold-change threshold of 1 were applied. As an exploratory analysis of dynamics, PCA with hierarchical clustering was applied to max-normalized trajectories of the 1000 most abundant clonotypes. Separately sequenced CD4+ and CD8+ repertoires were used to assign a CD4 or CD8 phenotype to each responding clone. TCRdb ran its own pipeline on the public reads, namely fastp trimming at Q25 and MiXCR clone calling, and kept in-frame beta chains. CDR3 protein duplicates are merged, each entry listing the most common genes and DNA. TCRdb assigned the V and J calls; the authors' analysis was not used. The sample table holds more than 150,000 distinct CDR3 sequences, of which about 22% were seen once. The ten top clones hold roughly 23% of the sample.

The sample was PBMCs or a T cell subset sorted from them (not recorded which). The source is an adult woman who had mild COVID-19 (a few samples of this study predate the infection). The sample titles of this study are shuffled in the database, so cell type and time point are left out; the donor was told from shared clones. The V and J segments used are TRBV11-2 and TRBJ2-1, with the D gene not confidently named. The bases read TGTGCCAGCAGCGAGTCCGGGCAAAGCGCCAATGAGCAGTTCTTC. The resulting protein is CASSESGQSANEQFF.